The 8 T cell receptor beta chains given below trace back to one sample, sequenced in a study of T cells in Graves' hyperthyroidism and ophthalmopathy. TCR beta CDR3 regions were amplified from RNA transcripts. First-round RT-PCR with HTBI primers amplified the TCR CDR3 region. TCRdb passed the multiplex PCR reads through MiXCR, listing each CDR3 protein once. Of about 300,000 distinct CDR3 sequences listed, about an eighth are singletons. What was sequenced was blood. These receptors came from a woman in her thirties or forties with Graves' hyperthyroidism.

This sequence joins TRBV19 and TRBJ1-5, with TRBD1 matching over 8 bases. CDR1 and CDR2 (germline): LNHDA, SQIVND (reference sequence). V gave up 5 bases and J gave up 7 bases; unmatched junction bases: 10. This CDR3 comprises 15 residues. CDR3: CASSLGQGGGQPQHF. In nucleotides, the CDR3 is TGTGCCAGTAGTTTAGGACAGGGCGGCGGGCAGCCCCAGCATTTT. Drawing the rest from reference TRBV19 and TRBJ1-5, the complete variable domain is DGGITQSPKYLFRKEGQNVTLSCEQNLNHDAMYWYRQDPGQGLRLIYYSQIVNDFQKGDIAEGYSVSREKKESFPLTVTSAQKNPTAFYLCASSLGQGGGQPQHFGDGTRLSIL.

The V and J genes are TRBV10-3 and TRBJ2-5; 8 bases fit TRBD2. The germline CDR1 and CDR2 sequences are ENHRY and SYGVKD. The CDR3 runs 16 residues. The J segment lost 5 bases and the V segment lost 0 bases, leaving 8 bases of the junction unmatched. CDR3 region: CAISESMAGGPETQYF. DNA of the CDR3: TGTGCCATCAGTGAGTCGATGGCGGGAGGTCCCGAGACCCAGTACTTC.

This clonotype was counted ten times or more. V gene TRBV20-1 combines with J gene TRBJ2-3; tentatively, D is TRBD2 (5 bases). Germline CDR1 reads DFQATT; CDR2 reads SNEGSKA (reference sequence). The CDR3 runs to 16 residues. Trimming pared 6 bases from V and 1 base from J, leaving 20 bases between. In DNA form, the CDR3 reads TGCAGTGCCCCCCGCCGGGAAGTTGGCCGCACAGATACGCAGTATTTT. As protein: CSAPRREVGRTDTQYF.

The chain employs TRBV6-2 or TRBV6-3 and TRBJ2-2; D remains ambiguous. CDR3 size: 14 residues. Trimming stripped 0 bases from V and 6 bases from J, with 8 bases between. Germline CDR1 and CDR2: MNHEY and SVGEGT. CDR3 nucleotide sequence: TGTGCCAGCAGTTACTCCCCATATCCCGGGGAGCTGTTTTTT. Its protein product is CASSYSPYPGELFF.

In nucleotides, the CDR3 is TGCGCCAGCAGCAGGGGACAGGGCGGCGAGACCCAGTACTTC. Its protein is CASSRGQGGETQYF. This sequence joins TRBV5-1 and TRBJ2-5; 9 nucleotides line up with TRBD1. The length of the CDR3 is 14 residues. V was pared by 4 bases and J by 5 bases, with 6 bases of the junction left unmatched. Germline V gene lookup returns CDR1 SGHRS and CDR2 YFSETQ.

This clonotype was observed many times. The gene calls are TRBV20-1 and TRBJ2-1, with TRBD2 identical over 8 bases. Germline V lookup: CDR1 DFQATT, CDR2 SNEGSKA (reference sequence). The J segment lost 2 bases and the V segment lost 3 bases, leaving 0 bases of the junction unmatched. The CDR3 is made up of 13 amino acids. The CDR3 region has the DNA TGCAGTGCTAGCGGGAGGGCCTACAATGAGCAGTTCTTC. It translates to CSASGRAYNEQFF.

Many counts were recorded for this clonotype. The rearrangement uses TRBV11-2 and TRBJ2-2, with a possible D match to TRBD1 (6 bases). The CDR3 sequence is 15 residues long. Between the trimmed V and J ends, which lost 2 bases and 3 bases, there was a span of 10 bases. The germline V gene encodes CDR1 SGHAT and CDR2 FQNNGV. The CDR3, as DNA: TGTGCCAGCAGCTTAACGGGACACGACACCGGGGAGCTGTTTTTT. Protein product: CASSLTGHDTGELFF. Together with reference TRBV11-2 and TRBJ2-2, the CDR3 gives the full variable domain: EAGVAQSPRYKIIEKRQSVAFWCNPISGHATLYWYQQILGQGPKLLIQFQNNGVVDDSQLPKDRFSAERLKGVDSTLKIQPAKLEDSAVYLCASSLTGHDTGELFFGEGSRLTVL.

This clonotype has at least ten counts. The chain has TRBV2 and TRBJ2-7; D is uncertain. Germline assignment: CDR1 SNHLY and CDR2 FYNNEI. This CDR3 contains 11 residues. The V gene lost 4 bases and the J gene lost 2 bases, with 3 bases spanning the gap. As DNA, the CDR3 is TGTGCCAGCAGTGGTGCCTACGAGCAGTACTTC. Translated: CASSGAYEQYF. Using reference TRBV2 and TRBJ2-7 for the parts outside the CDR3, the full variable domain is EPEVTQTPSHQVTQMGQEVILRCVPISNHLYFYWYRQILGQKVEFLVSFYNNEISEKSEIFDDQFSVERPDGSNFTLKIRSTKLEDSAMYFCASSGAYEQYFGPGTRLTVT.